The 25 T cell receptor beta chains reported below all come from one sample, sequenced in a study of blood T cells in healthy people across ages. The use of a sample-barcoded 5' primer and a J-beta primer mix characterized a second PCR of roughly 6 to 11 cycles. TCRdb passed the 5' RACE reads through MiXCR, listing each CDR3 protein once. The data show approximately 490,000 distinct CDR3 sequences, with approximately 25% seen just once and roughly 9.4% held by the top ten. The sample also formed part of further work on T cells of mothers and their children.

The sequencing input was blood. The receptors here all came from a boy between 10 and 17 years old in good health.

This clonotype was picked up a small number of times. At one of its ends the junction is not consistent with the germline gene, which may arise from a read error. The rearrangement links TRBV30 to TRBJ2-7; a possible D gene is TRBD1 (6 bases). This CDR3 spans 12 amino acids. The V gene's germline CDR1 is GTSNPN and CDR2 SVGIG (reference sequence). CDR3 loop: CAWSVRGRGFHF. The DNA of the CDR3 is TGTGCCTGGAGTGTTAGGGGCAGGGGTTTCCACTTC.

To note about this clonotype: Likely a read error: the CDR3 ends without its conserved phenylalanine or tryptophan. This rearrangement joins TRBV12-3 or TRBV12-4 to TRBJ1-2, with unresolved D. V was shortened by 3 bases and J by 3 bases, with 11 bases between the two germline ends. The CDR3 length is 14 residues. The CDR3 sequence is CASSFAGSHYGYTL. The CDR3 nucleotides read TGTGCCAGCAGTTTCGCTGGTTCCCACTATGGCTACACCCTC.

CDR3 DNA: TGTGCCAGCAGTGTTGGGCAGCCAACAGATACGCAGTATTTT. This sequence encodes CASSVGQPTDTQYF. The rearrangement links TRBV28 to TRBJ2-3; D is unclear. Germline V lookup: CDR1 MDHEN, CDR2 SYDVKM. V shed 5 bases and J shed 3 bases, with 12 bases lying between them. The CDR3 is 14 amino acids.

This chain links TRBV11-2 with TRBJ2-5, with D unresolved. This CDR3 region has 13 residues. V lost 3 bases and J lost 5, with 10 bases in between. The germline V gene has CDR1 SGHAT and CDR2 FQNNGV. As DNA, the CDR3 is TGTGCCAGCAGCTTGCGTCGGTCGGAGACCCAGTACTTC. This translates into CASSLRRSETQYF.

This clonotype was seen a few times. This chain links TRBV7-2 with TRBJ2-1; D remains unclear. V shed 5 bases and J shed 4 bases, with 12 bases lying between them. CDR1 is SGHTA, CDR2 FQGNSA, per germline. This CDR3 has 14 residues. Here the CDR3 reads CASSPSPPYNEQFF. CDR3 sequence (DNA): TGTGCCAGCAGCCCAAGCCCTCCGTACAATGAGCAGTTCTTC.

This clonotype has ten or more counts. The V and J genes are TRBV7-9 and TRBJ2-7; 8 bases match TRBD1. This CDR3 contains 14 residues. The junction had 6 bases not matched to a gene; V was cut back by 1 base and J by 7 bases. Germline CDR1 and CDR2: SEHNR and FQNEAQ (reference sequence). CDR3 loop: CASSLDQGAREQYF. In nucleotides, the CDR3 is TGTGCCAGCAGCTTAGACCAGGGGGCGAGGGAGCAGTACTTC.

A few counts support this clonotype. V usage is TRBV12-3 or TRBV12-4 and J usage is TRBJ2-7; D remains ambiguous. The CDR3 spans 15 residues. Trimming removed 3 bases from V and 5 bases from J, with 17 bases in between. CDR3 loop: CASSFTGSKPNEQYF. The CDR3 nucleotides read TGTGCCAGCAGTTTCACCGGCTCTAAGCCCAACGAGCAGTACTTC.

The rearrangement joins TRBV4-3 to TRBJ2-6; D ambiguous. The CDR3 loop spans 17 amino acids. Between the trimmed V and J ends, which lost 1 base and 0 bases, there was a span of 10 bases. CDR1 LGHNA and CDR2 YSLEER come from the germline V gene. This chain's CDR3 is CASSQAGDGSGANVLTF. CDR3 DNA sequence: TGCGCCAGCAGCCAAGCAGGAGATGGCTCTGGGGCCAACGTCCTGACTTTC.

About this clonotype: A read error is possible here, since a much larger clone lies one base away. The chain recombines TRBV7-9 with TRBJ2-5; 7 bases are shared with TRBD1. The CDR3 covers 12 residues. V gave up 5 bases and J gave up 5 bases; unmatched junction bases: 2. The germline V gene encodes CDR1 SEHNR and CDR2 FQNEAQ (reference sequence). The CDR3 nucleotides are TGTGCCAGCAGCGTGACAGGGGAGACCCAGTACTTC. Amino acid sequence: CASSVTGETQYF.

V and J are TRBV12-3 or TRBV12-4 and TRBJ2-5, with a weak D call TRBD2 (7 bases). V was pared by 5 bases and J by 3 bases, with 19 bases between. The CDR3 has 16 residues. As DNA, the CDR3 is TGTGCCAGCAGTCCCCCTAGGGGGAGGGCGAAAGAGACCCAGTACTTC. Translating it yields CASSPPRGRAKETQYF.

The table lists this clonotype with a few counts. The chain employs TRBV14 and TRBJ2-3; 12 bases are a match to TRBD2. The CDR3 is 17 amino acids. CDR1 and CDR2 (germline): SGHDN, FVKESK. Unmatched junction bases numbered 6, after V lost 2 bases and J lost 3 bases. CDR3 nucleotide sequence: TGTGCCAGCAGCCAATGGACTAGCGGGGAATCAACAGATACGCAGTATTTT. Translated, it gives CASSQWTSGESTDTQYF.

The V and J genes are TRBV7-8 and TRBJ1-1, with TRBD1 matching 11 bases. The CDR3 is made up of 15 amino acids. Germline-derived CDR1 and CDR2 are SGHVS and FQNEAQ. The V and J ends lost 5 bases and 1 base, in that order; junction bases with no gene match: 3. CDR3 amino acids: CASSAGQGANTEAFF. CDR3 bases: TGTGCCAGCAGCGCTGGACAGGGGGCGAACACTGAAGCTTTCTTT. Supplemented by reference TRBV7-8 and TRBJ1-1, the full variable domain reads GAGVSQSPRYKVAKRGQDVALRCDPISGHVSLFWYQQALGQGPEFLTYFQNEAQLDKSGLPSDRFFAERPEGSVSTLKIQRTQQEDSAVYLCASSAGQGANTEAFFGQGTRLTVV.

This clonotype occurred a few times. No conserved phenylalanine or tryptophan is present at the end of the CDR3, so a read error is the likely explanation. The V and J genes are TRBV2 and TRBJ2-5; 7 nucleotides line up with TRBD1. The CDR3 has 14 amino acids. Losses at the gene ends were 5 bases for V and 2 bases for J; bases not matched to a gene: 5. Germline lookup yields CDR1 SNHLY and CDR2 FYNNEI. The CDR3 bases are TGTGCCAGCAGTCAGGGACAGAAACAAGAGACCCAGTACCTC. This gives the protein CASSQGQKQETQYL.

This chain links TRBV10-3 with TRBJ1-1; tentative D call: TRBD1 (6 bases). The CDR3 is 13 residues long. The V gene's germline CDR1 is ENHRY and CDR2 SYGVKD. V was trimmed by 6 bases and J by 7 bases, leaving 15 bases between them. The CDR3 sequence: CAIRPRTDNEAFF. The CDR3 nucleotides are TGTGCCATCAGGCCCCGGACAGACAATGAAGCTTTCTTT.

This clonotype was counted a few times. The V call is TRBV24-1, the J call TRBJ2-2; D gene ambiguous. Per germline, CDR1 KGHDR and CDR2 SFDVKD. Deletions cut 7 bases from V and 1 base from J, with 15 bases between. There are 16 residues in the CDR3. The CDR3 nucleotides read TGTGCCACCAGCCGTGGGATAATCCGGAACACCGGGGAGCTGTTTTTT. Residues: CATSRGIIRNTGELFF.

The chain couples TRBV9 to TRBJ2-2, with 10 bases aligning to TRBD2. Germline V gene data show CDR1 as SGDLS and CDR2 as YYNGEE. This CDR3 has 18 amino acids. Trimming took 0 bases from V and 0 from J; bases not matched to a gene: 5. CDR3 DNA sequence: TGTGCCAGCAGCGTAGCCCCAGCGGGGGGGACGAACACCGGGGAGCTGTTTTTT. Its protein is CASSVAPAGGTNTGELFF.

The chain joins TRBV27 to TRBJ2-5, with TRBD2 identical over 9 bases. The DNA end is a closer match to TRBJ2-7, so the J assignment may be wrong. The CDR3 loop spans 15 amino acids. In germline, CDR1 is MNHEY, CDR2 SMNVEV (reference sequence). The CDR3 sequence: CASSSVSGSTDEQYF. CDR3 DNA: TGTGCCAGCAGTTCCGTTAGCGGGAGTACGGACGAGCAGTACTTC.

This clonotype was seen a few times. The chain combines TRBV6-2 or TRBV6-3 with TRBJ2-1, with D unresolved. CDR1 and CDR2 from the germline V gene are MNHEY and SVGEGT. With 1 base removed from V and 8 bases from J, the gap between germline ends came to 15 bases. The CDR3 is 15 residues long. CDR3 in DNA: TGTGCCAGCAGTTACTACGCCCCGGGTCGGGATGAGCAGTTCTTC. Its translation: CASSYYAPGRDEQFF.

This clonotype turned up a few times. The chain carries TRBV7-6 and TRBJ2-7; D is possibly TRBD1 (5 bases). V was clipped by 4 bases and J by 2 bases, with 18 bases between them. The CDR3 is 16 amino acids. Germline V lookup: CDR1 SGHVS, CDR2 FNYEAQ. The chain's CDR3 is CASSSSSGYPPYEQYF. CDR3 bases: TGTGCCAGCAGCTCGTCATCAGGGTACCCTCCCTACGAGCAGTACTTC.

This clonotype was counted at least ten times. The chain has TRBV29-1 and TRBJ2-7; 9 bases line up with TRBD1. The CDR3 is made up of 12 amino acids. J was trimmed by 7 bases and V by 3 bases; bases with no gene match: 4. CDR1 and CDR2 (germline): SQVTM, ANQGSEA. This CDR3 reads CSVEGQGREQYF. CDR3 nucleotide sequence: TGCAGCGTTGAGGGACAGGGTAGAGAGCAGTACTTC.

This sequence joins TRBV7-9 and TRBJ1-2, with TRBD1 as a possible D gene (5 bases). Trimming took 1 base from V and 0 from J, leaving 12 bases between them. Germline assignment: CDR1 SEHNR and CDR2 FQNEAQ (reference sequence). The CDR3 has 16 residues. The CDR3 is CASSLVRGDPNYGYTF. The CDR3 nucleotides are TGTGCCAGCAGCTTAGTTCGGGGGGACCCTAACTATGGCTACACCTTC. The variable domain in full, completed from reference TRBV7-9 and TRBJ1-2, reads DTGVSQNPRHKITKRGQNVTFRCDPISEHNRLYWYRQTLGQGPEFLTYFQNEAQLEKSRLLSDRFSAERPKGSFSTLEIQRTEQGDSAMYLCASSLVRGDPNYGYTFGSGTRLTVV.

This clonotype was picked up a small number of times. The gene calls are TRBV3-1 and TRBJ2-7; weak D call: TRBD2 (5 bases). The length of the CDR3 is 16 residues. The V end lost 2 bases, the J end lost 0 bases, and 14 bases lay between the germline ends. Germline CDR1 is LGHDT and CDR2 is YNNKEL (reference sequence). CDR3 nucleotide sequence: TGTGCCAGCAGCCAAACAAAGCGGCCACGCTCCTACGAGCAGTACTTC. This encodes CASSQTKRPRSYEQYF.

In nucleotides, the CDR3 is TGTGCCAGCACCAGCGGGGGGTCCACAGATACGCAGTATTTT. Translation: CASTSGGSTDTQYF. The gene calls are TRBV12-3 or TRBV12-4 and TRBJ2-3; 9 bases line up with TRBD2. V lost 7 bases to trimming and J lost 2 bases; unmatched junction nucleotides: 4. This CDR3 spans 14 amino acids.

J is TRBJ2-5 and V is TRBV4-2, with 13 positions matching TRBD2. The CDR3 contains 16 residues. V trimming: 3 bases; J trimming: 10 bases; junction bases outside the gene matches: 11. From germline, CDR1 is LGHNA and CDR2 YNFKEQ. Here the CDR3 DNA reads TGTGCCAGCAGCCACCCCGGGACTAGCGGGGCAGGGGGCCAGTACTTC. It is translated as CASSHPGTSGAGGQYF.

V usage is TRBV27 and J usage is TRBJ2-1; 11 nucleotides align to TRBD2. Unmatched junction bases numbered 10, after V lost 6 bases and J lost 9 bases. This CDR3 comprises 15 residues. The germline V gene encodes CDR1 MNHEY and CDR2 SMNVEV (reference sequence). The CDR3 protein is CASRQITSGSPEQFF. As DNA, the CDR3 is TGTGCCAGCAGACAAATTACTAGCGGGAGTCCTGAGCAGTTCTTC.